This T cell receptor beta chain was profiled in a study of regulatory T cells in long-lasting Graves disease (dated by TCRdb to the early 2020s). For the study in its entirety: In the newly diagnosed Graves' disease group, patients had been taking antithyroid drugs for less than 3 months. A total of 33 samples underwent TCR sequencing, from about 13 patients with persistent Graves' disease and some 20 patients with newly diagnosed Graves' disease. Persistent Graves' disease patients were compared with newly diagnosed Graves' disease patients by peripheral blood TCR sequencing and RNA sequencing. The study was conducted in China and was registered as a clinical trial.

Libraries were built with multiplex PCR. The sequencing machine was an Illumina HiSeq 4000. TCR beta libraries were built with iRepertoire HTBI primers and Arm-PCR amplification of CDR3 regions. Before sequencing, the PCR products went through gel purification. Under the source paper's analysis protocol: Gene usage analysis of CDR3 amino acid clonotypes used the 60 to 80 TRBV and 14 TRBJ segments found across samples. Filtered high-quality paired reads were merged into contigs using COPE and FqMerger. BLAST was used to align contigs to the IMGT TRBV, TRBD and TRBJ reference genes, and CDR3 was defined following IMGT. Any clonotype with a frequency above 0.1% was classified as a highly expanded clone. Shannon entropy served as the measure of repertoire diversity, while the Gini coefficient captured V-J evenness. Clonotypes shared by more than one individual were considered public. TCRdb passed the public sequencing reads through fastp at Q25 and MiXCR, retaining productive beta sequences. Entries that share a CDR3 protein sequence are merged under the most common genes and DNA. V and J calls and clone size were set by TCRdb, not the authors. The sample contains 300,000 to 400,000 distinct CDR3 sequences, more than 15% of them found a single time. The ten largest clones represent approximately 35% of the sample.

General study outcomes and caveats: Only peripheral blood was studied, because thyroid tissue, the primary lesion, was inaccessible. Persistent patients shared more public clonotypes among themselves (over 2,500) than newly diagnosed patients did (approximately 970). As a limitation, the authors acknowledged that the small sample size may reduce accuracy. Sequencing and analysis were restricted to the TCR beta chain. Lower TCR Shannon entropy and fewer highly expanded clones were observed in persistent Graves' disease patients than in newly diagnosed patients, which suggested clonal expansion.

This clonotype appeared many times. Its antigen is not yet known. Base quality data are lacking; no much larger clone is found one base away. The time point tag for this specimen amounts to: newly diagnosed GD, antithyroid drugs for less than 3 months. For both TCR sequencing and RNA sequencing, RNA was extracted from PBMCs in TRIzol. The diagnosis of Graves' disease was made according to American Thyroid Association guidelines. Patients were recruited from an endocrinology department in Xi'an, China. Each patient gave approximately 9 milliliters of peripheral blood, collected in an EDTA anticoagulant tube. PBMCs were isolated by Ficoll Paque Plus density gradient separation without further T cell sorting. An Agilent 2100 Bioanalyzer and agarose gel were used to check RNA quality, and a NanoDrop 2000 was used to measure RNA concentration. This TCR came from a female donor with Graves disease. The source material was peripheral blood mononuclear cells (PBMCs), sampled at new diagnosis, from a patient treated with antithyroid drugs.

Read as DNA, the sequence is TGTGCCAGCAGTGCGGTGAGCTCCTACAATGAGCAGTTCTTC. This codes for CASSAVSSYNEQFF. The sequence links TRBV28 to TRBJ2-1; the D gene lacks a confident call. V drops 5 bases and J drops 0 bases, leaving 8 bases in between. Its CDR3 holds 14 amino acids, cysteine through phenylalanine. This entry keeps only the CDR3 DNA: 42 bases, framed from base 1. CDR1 and CDR2 (MDHEN, SYDVKM) derive from the germline V gene.